Given below is one T cell receptor (beta chain) in context. Antigen: not known. A much larger clone lies one base from this, so it may be a read error. The sample belongs to a study of shared clonotypes between healthy human individuals. Study details: Donors consisted of two women and three men between 18 and 49.

At the deep level, the assay was run. Clones were read by immunoSEQ multiplex PCR, and TCRdb kept only the in-frame ones, dropping some. The sample lists 400,000 to 500,000 clones, 76% occurring once. Findings and limits, study-wide: Blood alone was sampled, and tissue repertoires likely differ.

The CDR3 consists of 14 residues. Germline CDR1 is GTSNPN and CDR2 is SVGIG (reference sequence). This TCR derives from a woman aged 40-49 years in good health. Some clones in this sample may be carry-over from other donors' samples. Sequenced input: PBMCs. This rearrangement joins TRBV30 to TRBJ2-7, with TRBD1 matching 8 bases. For the CDR3, the DNA is TGTGCCCGGAGGCAGGCAGGGGGCAGCTGGGAGCAGTACTTC. It codes for CARRQAGGSWEQYF.